The clone carrying this T cell receptor (beta chain) was counted ten times or more. What it recognizes is unknown. Carrying unique molecular identifiers, the cDNA also gained a universal primer site through template switching. TCRdb itself ran the 5' RACE reads through MiXCR, one entry per CDR3 protein. This sample carries hundreds of thousands of distinct CDR3 sequences, 9% to 15% of them seen once, and the ten largest clones take around 1.5%. The data stem from a study of identical twins. Overall study results and limits: Reduced insertions were recorded for abundant cord blood beta clonotypes, with no such pattern in memory repertoires. Out-of-frame TCR alpha sharing observed in monozygotic twins exceeded model estimates.

Germline CDR1 is MGHRA and CDR2 is YSYEKL. This CDR3 is built from 18 residues. The junction had 9 bases not matched to a gene; V was cut back by 1 base and J by 8 bases. This sample was also put to use in a study of yellow fever vaccine responses in identical twins.

The sequenced sample was PBMCs. The receptor was derived from a woman between 18 and 29 years old in good health. The chain couples TRBV4-1 to TRBJ2-1; TRBD2 matches at 15 bases. The CDR3 region has the DNA TGCGCCAGCAGCCAAGGATCCGGGACTAGCGGGAGGAGGGATGAGCAGTTCTTC. This encodes CASSQGSGTSGRRDEQFF.